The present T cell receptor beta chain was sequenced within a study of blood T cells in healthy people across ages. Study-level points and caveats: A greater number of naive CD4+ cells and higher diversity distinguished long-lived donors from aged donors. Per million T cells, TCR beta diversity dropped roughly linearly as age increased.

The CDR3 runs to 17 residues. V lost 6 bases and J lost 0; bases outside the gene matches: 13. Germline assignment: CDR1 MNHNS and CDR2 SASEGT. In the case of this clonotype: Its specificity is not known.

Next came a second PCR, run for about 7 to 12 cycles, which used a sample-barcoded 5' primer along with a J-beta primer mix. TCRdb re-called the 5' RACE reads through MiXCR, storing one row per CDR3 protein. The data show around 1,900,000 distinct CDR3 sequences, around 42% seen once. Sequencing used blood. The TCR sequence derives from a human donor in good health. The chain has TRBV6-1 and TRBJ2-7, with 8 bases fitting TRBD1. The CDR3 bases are TGTGCCAGCAGAGCCTCCTTGGGACAGGTATACTCCTACGAGCAGTACTTC. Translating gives CASRASLGQVYSYEQYF.